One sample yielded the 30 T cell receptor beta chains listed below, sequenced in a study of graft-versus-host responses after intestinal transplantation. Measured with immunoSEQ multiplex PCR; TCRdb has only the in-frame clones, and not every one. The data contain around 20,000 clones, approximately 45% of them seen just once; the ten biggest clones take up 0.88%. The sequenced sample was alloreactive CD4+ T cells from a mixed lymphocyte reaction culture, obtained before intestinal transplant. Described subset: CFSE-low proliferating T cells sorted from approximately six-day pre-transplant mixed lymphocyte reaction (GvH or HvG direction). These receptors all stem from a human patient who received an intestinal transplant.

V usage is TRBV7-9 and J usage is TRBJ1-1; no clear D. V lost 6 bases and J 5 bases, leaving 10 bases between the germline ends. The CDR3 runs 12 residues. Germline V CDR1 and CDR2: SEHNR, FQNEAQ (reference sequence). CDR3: CASRPGGTEAFF. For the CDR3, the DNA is TGTGCCAGCAGACCAGGAGGTACTGAAGCTTTCTTT.

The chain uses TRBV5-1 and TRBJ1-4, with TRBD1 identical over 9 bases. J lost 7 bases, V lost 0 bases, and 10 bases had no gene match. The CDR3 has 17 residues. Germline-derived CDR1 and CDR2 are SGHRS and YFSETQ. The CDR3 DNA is TGCGCCAGCAGCTTGGTGGGACAGGGTTTAGCGGGTGAAAAACTGTTTTTT. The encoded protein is CASSLVGQGLAGEKLFF.

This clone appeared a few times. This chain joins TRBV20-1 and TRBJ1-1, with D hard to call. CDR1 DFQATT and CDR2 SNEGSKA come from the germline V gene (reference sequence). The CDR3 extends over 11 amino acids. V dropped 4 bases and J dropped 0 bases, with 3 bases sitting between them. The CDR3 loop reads CSAIMNTEAFF. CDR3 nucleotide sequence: TGCAGTGCTATAATGAACACTGAAGCTTTCTTT.

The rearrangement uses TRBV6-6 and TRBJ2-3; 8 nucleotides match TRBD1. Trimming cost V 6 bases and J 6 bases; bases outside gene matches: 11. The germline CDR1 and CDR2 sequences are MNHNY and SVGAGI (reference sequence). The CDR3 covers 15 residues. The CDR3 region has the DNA TGTGCCAGCAGCTCTACGTGGACAGGGTCCGATACGCAGTATTTT. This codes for CASSSTWTGSDTQYF.

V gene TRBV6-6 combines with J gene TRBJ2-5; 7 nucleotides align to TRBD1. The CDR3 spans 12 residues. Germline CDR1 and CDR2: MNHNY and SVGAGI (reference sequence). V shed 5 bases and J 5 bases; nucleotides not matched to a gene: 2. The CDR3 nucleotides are TGTGCCAGCAGTCGACAGGGCGAGACCCAGTACTTC. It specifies CASSRQGETQYF.

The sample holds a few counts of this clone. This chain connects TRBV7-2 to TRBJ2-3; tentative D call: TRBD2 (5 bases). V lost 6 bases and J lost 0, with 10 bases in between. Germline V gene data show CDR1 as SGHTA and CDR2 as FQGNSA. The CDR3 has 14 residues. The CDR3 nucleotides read TGTGCCAGCAGGAGGACGGGGAGCACAGATACGCAGTATTTT. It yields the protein CASRRTGSTDTQYF. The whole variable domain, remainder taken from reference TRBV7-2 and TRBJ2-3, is GAGVSQSPSNKVTEKGKDVELRCDPISGHTALYWYRQSLGQGLEFLIYFQGNSAPDKSGLPSDRFSAERTGGSVSTLTIQRTQQEDSAVYLCASRRTGSTDTQYFGPGTRLTVL.

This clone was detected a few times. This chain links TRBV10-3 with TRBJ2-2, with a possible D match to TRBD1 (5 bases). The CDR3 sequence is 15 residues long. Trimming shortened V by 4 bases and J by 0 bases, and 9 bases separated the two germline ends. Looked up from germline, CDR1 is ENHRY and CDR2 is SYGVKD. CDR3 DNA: TGTGCCATCAGTGCCAGGGTAACGAACACCGGGGAGCTGTTTTTT. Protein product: CAISARVTNTGELFF.

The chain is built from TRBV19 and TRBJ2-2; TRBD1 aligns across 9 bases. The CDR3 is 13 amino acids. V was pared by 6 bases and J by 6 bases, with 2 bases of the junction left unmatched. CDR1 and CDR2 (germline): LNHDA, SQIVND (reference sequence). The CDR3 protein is CASSRTGAGELFF. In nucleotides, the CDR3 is TGTGCCAGTAGCCGGACAGGGGCCGGGGAGCTGTTTTTT.

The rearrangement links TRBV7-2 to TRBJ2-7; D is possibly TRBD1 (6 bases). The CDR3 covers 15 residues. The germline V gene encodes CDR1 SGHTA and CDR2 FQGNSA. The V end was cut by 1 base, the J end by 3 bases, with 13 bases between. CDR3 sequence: CASSLVWFRGYEQYF. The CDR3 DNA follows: TGTGCCAGCAGCTTAGTTTGGTTCAGGGGCTACGAGCAGTACTTC. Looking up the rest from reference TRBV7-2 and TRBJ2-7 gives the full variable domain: GAGVSQSPSNKVTEKGKDVELRCDPISGHTALYWYRQSLGQGLEFLIYFQGNSAPDKSGLPSDRFSAERTGGSVSTLTIQRTQQEDSAVYLCASSLVWFRGYEQYFGPGTRLTVT.

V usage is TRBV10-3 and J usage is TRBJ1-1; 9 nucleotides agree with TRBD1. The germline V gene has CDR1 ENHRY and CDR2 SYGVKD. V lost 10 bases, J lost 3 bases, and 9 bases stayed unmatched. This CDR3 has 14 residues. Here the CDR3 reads CASFSGQGYTEAFF. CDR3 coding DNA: TGTGCCAGCTTCTCGGGACAGGGTTACACTGAAGCTTTCTTT.

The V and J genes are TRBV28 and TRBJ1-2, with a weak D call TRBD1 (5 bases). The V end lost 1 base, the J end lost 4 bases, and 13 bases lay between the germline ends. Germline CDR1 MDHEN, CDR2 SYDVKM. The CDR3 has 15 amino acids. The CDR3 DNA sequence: TGTGCCAGCAGTTTATTCCCGCGACAGCTCTATGGCTACACCTTC. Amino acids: CASSLFPRQLYGYTF.

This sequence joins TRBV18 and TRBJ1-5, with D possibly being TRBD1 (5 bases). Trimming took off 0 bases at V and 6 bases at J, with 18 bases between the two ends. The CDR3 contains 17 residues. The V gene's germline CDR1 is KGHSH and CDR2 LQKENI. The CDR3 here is CASSPPGMAGGSQPQHF. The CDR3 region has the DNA TGTGCCAGCTCACCACCGGGGATGGCGGGGGGAAGTCAGCCCCAGCATTTT. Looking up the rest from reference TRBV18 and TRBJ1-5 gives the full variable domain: NAGVMQNPRHLVRRRGQEARLRCSPMKGHSHVYWYRQLPEEGLKFMVYLQKENIIDESGMPKERFSAEFPKEGPSILRIQQVVRGDSAAYFCASSPPGMAGGSQPQHFGDGTRLSIL.

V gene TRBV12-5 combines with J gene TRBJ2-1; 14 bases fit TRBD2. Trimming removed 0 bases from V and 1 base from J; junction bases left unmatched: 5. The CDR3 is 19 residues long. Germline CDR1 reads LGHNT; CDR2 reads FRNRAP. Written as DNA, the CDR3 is TGTGCTAGTGGTTTGGTACTTGGGACTAGCGGGGGATCCTACAATGAGCAGTTCTTC. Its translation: CASGLVLGTSGGSYNEQFF.

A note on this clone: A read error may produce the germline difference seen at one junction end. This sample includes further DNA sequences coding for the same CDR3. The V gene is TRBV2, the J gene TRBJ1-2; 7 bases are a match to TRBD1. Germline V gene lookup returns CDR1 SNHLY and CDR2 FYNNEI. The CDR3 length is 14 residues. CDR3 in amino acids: CASSSDRAGYGYTF. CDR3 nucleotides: TGCGCCAGCAGCTCCGACAGGGCTGGCTATGGCTACACCTTC.

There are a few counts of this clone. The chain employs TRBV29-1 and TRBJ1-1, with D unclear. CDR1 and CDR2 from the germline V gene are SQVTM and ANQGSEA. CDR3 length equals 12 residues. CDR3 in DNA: TGCACCCACCTAGGAACAAGTGGTGAAGCTTTCTTT. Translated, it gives CTHLGTSGEAFF.

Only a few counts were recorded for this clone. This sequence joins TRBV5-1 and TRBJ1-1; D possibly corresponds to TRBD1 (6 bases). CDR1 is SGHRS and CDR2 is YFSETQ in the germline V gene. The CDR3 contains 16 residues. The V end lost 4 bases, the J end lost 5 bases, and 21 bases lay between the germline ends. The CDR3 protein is CASSTSPQGQGTEAFF. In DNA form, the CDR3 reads TGCGCCAGCAGCACTTCCCCCCAGGGGCAGGGGACTGAAGCTTTCTTT.

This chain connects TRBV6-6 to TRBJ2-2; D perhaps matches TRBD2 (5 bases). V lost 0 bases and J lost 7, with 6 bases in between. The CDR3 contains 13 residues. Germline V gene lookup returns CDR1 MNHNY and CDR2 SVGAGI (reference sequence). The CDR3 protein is CASSYSRDGELFF. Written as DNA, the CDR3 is TGTGCCAGCAGTTACTCGAGGGACGGGGAGCTGTTTTTT.

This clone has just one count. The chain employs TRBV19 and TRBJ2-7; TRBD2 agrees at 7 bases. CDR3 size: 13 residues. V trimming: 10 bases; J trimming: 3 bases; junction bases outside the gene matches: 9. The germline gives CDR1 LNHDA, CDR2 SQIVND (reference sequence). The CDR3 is CATAMGGDYEQYF. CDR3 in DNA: TGTGCCACCGCTATGGGGGGGGACTACGAGCAGTACTTC.

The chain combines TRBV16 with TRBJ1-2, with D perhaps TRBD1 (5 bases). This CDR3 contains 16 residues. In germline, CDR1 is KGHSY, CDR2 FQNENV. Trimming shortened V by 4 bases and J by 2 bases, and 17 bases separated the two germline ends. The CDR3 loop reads CASSLIGTFPNYGYTF. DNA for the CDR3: TGTGCCAGCAGCCTAATCGGGACTTTCCCAAACTATGGCTACACCTTC.

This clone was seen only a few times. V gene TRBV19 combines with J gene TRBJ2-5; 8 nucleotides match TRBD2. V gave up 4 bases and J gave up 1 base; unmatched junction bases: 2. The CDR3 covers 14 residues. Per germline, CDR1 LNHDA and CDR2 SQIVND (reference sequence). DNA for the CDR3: TGTGCCAGTAGTACACTAGCGGTCCAAGAGACCCAGTACTTC. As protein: CASSTLAVQETQYF.

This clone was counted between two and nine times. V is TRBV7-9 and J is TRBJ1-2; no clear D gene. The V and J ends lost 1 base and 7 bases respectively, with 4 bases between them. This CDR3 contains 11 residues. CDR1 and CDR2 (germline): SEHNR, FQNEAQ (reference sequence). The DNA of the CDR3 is TGTGCCAGCAGCTTAGTCTTTGGCTACACCTTC. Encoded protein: CASSLVFGYTF.

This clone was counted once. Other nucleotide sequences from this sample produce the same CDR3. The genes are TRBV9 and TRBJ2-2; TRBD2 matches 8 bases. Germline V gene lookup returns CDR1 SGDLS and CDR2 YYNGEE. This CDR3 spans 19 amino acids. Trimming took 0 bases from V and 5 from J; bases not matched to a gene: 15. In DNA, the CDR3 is TGTGCCAGCAGCGTAGCCCCCTCCCTCCTAGCGGGTTCAACCGGGGAGCTGTTTTTT. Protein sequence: CASSVAPSLLAGSTGELFF.

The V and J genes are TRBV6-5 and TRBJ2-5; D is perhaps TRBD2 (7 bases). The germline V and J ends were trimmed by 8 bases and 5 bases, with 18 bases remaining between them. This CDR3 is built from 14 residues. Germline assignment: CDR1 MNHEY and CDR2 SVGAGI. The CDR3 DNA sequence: TGTGCCAGCGGTCCGGGGGGCCCTCCGGAGACCCAGTACTTC. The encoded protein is CASGPGGPPETQYF.

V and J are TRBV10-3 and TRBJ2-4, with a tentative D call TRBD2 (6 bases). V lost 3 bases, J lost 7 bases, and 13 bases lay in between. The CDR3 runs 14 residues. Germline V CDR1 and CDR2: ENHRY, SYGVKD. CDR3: CAISDWGDMNIQYF. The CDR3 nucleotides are TGTGCCATCAGTGATTGGGGGGATATGAACATTCAGTACTTC.

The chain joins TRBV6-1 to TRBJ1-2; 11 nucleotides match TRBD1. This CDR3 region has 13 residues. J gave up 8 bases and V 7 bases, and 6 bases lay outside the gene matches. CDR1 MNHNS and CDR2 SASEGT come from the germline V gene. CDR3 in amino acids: CASKPGQGVGYTF. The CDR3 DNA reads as TGTGCCAGCAAACCGGGACAGGGGGTGGGCTACACCTTC.

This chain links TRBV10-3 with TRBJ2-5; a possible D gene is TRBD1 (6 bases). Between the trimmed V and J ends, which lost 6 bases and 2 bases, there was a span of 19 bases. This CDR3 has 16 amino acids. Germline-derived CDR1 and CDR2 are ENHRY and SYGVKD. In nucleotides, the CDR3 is TGTGCCATCAGCCCTACCAGGGGTGGGAAACAAGAGACCCAGTACTTC. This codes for CAISPTRGGKQETQYF.

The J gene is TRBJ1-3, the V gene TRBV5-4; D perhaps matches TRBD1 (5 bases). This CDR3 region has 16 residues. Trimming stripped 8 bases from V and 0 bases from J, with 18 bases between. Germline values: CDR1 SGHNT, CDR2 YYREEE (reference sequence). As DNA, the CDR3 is TGTGCCAGACTTTTCAGAGCAGGGTGCTCTGGAAACACCATATATTTT. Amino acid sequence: CARLFRAGCSGNTIYF.

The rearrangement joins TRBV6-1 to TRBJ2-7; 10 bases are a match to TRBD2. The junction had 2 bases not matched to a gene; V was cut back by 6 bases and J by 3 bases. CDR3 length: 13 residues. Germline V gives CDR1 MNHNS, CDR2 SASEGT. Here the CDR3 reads CASSLAGGYEQYF. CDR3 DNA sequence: TGTGCCAGCAGCTTAGCGGGGGGCTACGAGCAGTACTTC.

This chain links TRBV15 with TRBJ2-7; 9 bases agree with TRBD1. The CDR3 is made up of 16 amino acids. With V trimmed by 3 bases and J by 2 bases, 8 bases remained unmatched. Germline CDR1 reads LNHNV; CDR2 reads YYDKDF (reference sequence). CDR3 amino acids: CATSSPLTGGAYEQYF. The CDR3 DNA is TGTGCCACCAGCAGCCCCTTGACAGGGGGTGCCTACGAGCAGTACTTC.

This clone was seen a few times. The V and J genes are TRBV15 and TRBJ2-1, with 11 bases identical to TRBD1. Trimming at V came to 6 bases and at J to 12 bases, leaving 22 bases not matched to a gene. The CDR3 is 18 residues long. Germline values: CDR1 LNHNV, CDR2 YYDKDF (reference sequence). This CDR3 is CATSPRLLGQGGQQVQFF. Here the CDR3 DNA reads TGTGCCACCAGTCCCCGCCTCCTGGGACAGGGGGGCCAGCAGGTGCAGTTCTTC. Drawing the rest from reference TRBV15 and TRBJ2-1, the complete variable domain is DAMVIQNPRYQVTQFGKPVTLSCSQTLNHNVMYWYQQKSSQAPKLLFHYYDKDFNNEADTPDNFQSRRPNTSFCFLDIRSPGLGDTAMYLCATSPRLLGQGGQQVQFFGPGTRLTVL.